This TCR beta chain was profiled in a study of blood T cell repertoires in COVID-19 (dated by TCRdb to between 2020 and 2021). With respect to the entire study: Samples from collaborators originated in the United States, Italy and Spain and spanned both the acute and convalescent phases of COVID-19. The material from the prospective study consisted of cDNA or gDNA derived from T cells, B-cell-depleted T cells, or PBMCs. Deeply sampled blood TCRbeta repertoires from subjects exposed to, actively infected with, or recovered from COVID-19 were included in the dataset. The repertoires were released in a freely available public database meant as a resource for research on the immune response to SARS-CoV-2. The samples were drawn from two sources: the first 160 participants of the ongoing ImmuneRACE study, and 1,000 to 1,500 subjects contributed by 6 global collaborators. Nearly every sample came with metadata listing a de-identified subject ID, COVID-19 status, age in years and sex. HLA class I and class II types, where available, came from metadata supplied by the sample provider rather than from assay-based typing. What the authors observed across the whole study: Clinical and demographic metadata were provided uncurated, with the amount varying by source and participant.

Each collaborating institution followed its own protocols to collect whole blood in K2EDTA tubes. Collaborator samples were shipped for TCRbeta analysis as frozen whole blood, isolated PBMCs, or DNA extracted from either sample type. Trimming removed 5 bases from V and 8 bases from J; the gene matches leave 11 bases unexplained. Measured from the cysteine to the phenylalanine, the CDR3 is 16 residues long. CDR3 DNA only is kept here, 48 bases in frame from base 1. CDR1 and CDR2, looked up from the germline V gene (reference sequence), are SEHNR and FQNEAQ. To note about this clone: Its antigen is not yet known. The record has no base qualities; no much larger clone is one base away.

The immunoSEQ Assay, a bias-controlled multiplex PCR, was used to amplify TCRbeta CDR3 regions from genomic DNA. The authors' analysis ran thus. Within the assay, amplification of reference gene primers was used to estimate how many nucleated cells each sample contained. To quantify the absolute abundance of each unique TCRbeta CDR3 rearrangement, sequence reads were collapsed and filtered. For each sample, productive Simpson clonality was calculated as the square root of Simpson's diversity index over productive rearrangements. In TCRdb, the immuneACCESS table is reduced to in-frame sequences with V and J assigned. These tables do not hold every clone; where another copy was compared, an unresolved V gene accounts for under half, and the others remain unexplained. That table supplies the V and J calls and clone size; D and trimming were determined from the DNA. This sample holds around 200,000 clones; approximately 91% were observed only once. The biggest ten clones account for around 1.5% of the sample.

The material sequenced was peripheral blood. The chain is made from TRBV7-9 and TRBJ2-1; the junction holds 11 bases that match TRBD2. The origin of this receptor is a young man with active or convalescent COVID-19. For the CDR3, the sequence is CASSPEGSGRVDEQFF. The DNA sequence reads TGTGCCAGCAGCCCCGAGGGTAGCGGGAGGGTCGATGAGCAGTTCTTC.